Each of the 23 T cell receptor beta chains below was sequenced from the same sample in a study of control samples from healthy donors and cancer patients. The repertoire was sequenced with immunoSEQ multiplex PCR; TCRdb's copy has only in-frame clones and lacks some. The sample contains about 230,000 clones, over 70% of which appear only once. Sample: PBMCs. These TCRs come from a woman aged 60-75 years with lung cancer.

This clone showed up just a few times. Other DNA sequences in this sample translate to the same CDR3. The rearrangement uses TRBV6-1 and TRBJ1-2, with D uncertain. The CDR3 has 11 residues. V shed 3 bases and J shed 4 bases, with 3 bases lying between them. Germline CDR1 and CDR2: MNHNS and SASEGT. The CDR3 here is CASSERYGYTF. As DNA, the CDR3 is TGTGCCAGCAGTGAGCGCTATGGCTACACCTTC.

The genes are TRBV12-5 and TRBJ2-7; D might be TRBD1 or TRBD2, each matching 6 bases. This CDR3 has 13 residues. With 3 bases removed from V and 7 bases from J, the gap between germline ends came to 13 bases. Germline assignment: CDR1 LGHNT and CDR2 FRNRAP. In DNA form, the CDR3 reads TGTGCTAGTGGTTTTGGGGGGCTCAGGGAGCAGTACTTC. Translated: CASGFGGLREQYF.

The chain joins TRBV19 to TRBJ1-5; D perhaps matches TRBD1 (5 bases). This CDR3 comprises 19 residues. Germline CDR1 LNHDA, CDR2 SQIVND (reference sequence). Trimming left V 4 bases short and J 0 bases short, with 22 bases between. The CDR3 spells CASSTELVRAGYSNQPQHF. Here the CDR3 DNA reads TGTGCCAGTAGTACAGAACTGGTCAGGGCAGGCTATAGCAATCAGCCCCAGCATTTT.

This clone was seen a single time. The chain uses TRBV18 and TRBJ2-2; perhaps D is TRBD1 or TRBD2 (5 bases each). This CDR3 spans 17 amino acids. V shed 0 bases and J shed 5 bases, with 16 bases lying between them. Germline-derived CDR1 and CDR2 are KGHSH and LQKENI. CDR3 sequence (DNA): TGTGCCAGCTCACCACCTTCGAGGGGCCGAAGTACCGGGGAGCTGTTTTTT. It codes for CASSPPSRGRSTGELFF.

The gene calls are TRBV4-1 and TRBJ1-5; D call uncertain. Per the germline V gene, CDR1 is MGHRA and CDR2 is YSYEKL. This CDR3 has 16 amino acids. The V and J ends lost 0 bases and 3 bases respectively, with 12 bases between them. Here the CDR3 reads CASSQDGNPANQPQHF. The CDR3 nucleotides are TGCGCCAGCAGCCAAGATGGGAATCCGGCCAATCAGCCCCAGCATTTT.

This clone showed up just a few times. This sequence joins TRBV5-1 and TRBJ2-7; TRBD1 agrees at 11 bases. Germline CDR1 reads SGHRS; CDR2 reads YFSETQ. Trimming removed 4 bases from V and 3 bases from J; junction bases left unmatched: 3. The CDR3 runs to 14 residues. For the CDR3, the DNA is TGCGCCAGCAGCAAGGACAGGGGGCGCTACGAGCAGTACTTC. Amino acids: CASSKDRGRYEQYF.

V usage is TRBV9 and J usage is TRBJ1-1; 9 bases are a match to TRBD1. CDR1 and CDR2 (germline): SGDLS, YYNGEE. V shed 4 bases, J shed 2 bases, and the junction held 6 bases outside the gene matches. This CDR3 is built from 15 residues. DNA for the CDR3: TGTGCCAGCAGCCCAAGGACAGGGGCAAACACTGAAGCTTTCTTT. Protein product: CASSPRTGANTEAFF.

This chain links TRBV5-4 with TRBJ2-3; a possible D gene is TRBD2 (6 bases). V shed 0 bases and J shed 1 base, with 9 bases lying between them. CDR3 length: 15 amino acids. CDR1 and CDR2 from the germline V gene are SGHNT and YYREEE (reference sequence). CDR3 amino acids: CASSLAAGRTDTQYF. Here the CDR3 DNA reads TGTGCCAGCAGCTTGGCCGCGGGGCGCACAGATACGCAGTATTTT.

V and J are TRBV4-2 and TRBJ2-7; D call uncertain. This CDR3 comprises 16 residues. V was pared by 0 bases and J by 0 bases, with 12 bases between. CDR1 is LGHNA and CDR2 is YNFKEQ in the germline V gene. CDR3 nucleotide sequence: TGTGCCAGCAGCCAAGATTGGGGAAGCACCTCCTACGAGCAGTACTTC. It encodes CASSQDWGSTSYEQYF.

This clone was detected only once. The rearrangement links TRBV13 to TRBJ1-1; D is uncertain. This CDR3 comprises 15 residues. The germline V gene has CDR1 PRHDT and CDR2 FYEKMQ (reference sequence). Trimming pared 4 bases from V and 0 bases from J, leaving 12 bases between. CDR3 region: CASSSISRMNTEAFF. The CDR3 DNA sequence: TGTGCCAGCAGCTCCATTTCGCGTATGAACACTGAAGCTTTCTTT.

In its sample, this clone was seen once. CDR3 amino acids: CASSDRGMNGYTF. CDR3 sequence (DNA): TGTGCCAGTAGTGACAGGGGGATGAATGGCTACACCTTC. The chain employs TRBV19 and TRBJ1-2, with 9 positions matching TRBD1. Germline trimming cut 5 bases from V and 6 bases from J; bases unmatched to any gene: 4. CDR1 is LNHDA and CDR2 is SQIVND in the germline V gene (reference sequence). CDR3 length: 13 amino acids.

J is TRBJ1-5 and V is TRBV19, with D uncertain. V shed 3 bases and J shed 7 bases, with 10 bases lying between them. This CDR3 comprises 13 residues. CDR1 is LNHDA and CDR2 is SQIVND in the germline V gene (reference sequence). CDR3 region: CASSIQARQPQHF. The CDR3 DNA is TGTGCCAGTAGTATCCAGGCACGACAGCCCCAGCATTTT. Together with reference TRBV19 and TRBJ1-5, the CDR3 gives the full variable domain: DGGITQSPKYLFRKEGQNVTLSCEQNLNHDAMYWYRQDPGQGLRLIYYSQIVNDFQKGDIAEGYSVSREKKESFPLTVTSAQKNPTAFYLCASSIQARQPQHFGDGTRLSIL.

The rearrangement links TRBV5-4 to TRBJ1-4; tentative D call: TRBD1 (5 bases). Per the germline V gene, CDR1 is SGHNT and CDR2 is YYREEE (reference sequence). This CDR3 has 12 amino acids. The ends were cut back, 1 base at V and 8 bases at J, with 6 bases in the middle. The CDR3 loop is CASSLRDEKLFF. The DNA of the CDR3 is TGTGCCAGCAGCTTGAGGGACGAAAAACTGTTTTTT.

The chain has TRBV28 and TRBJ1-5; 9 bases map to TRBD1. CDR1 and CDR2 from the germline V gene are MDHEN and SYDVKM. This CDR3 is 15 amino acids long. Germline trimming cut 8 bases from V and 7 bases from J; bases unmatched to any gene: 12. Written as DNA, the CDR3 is TGTGCCAGCGCGAGATCCGGGACAGGGCCCCAGCCCCAGCATTTT. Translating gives CASARSGTGPQPQHF.

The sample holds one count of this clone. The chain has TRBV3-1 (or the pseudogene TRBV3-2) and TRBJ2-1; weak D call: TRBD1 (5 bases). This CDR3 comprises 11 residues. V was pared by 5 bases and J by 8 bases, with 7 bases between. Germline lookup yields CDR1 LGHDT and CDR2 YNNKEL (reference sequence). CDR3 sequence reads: CASSVGHEQFF. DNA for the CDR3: TGTGCCAGCAGCGTGGGGCATGAGCAGTTCTTC.

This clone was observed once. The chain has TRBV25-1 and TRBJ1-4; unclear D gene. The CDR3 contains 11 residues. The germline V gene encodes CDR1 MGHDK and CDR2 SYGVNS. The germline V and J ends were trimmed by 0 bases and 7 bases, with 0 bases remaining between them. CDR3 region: CASSEYEKLFF. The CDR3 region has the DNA TGTGCCAGCAGTGAATATGAAAAACTGTTTTTT.

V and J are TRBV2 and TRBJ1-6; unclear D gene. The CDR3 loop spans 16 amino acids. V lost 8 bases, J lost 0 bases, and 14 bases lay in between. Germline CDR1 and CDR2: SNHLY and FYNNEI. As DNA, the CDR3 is TGTGCCAGCTCCCTTTTTGCCCTCTCCTATAATTCACCCCTCCACTTT. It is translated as CASSLFALSYNSPLHF.

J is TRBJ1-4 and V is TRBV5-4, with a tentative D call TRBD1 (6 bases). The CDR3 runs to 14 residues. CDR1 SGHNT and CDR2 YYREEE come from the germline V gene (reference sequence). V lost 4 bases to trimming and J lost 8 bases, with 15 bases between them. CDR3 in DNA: TGTGCCAGCAGCAACGAACAAACAGGGGAAAAACTGTTTTTT. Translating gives CASSNEQTGEKLFF.

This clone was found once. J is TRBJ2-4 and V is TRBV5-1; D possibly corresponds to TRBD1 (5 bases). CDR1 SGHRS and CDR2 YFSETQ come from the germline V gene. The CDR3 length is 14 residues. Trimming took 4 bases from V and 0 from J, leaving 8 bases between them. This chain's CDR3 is CASSATVAKNIQYF. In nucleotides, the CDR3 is TGCGCCAGCAGCGCGACAGTAGCCAAAAACATTCAGTACTTC.

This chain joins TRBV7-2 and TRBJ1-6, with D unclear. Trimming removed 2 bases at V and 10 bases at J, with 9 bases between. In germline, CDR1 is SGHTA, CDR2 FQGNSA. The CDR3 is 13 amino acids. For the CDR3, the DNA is TGTGCCAGCAGCTTAATCAGTTACTCACCCCTCCACTTT. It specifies CASSLISYSPLHF.

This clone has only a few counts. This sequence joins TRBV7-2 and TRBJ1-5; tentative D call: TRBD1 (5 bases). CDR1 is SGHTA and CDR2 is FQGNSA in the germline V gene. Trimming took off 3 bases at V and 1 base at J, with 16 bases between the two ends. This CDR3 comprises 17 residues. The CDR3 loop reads CASSFGLGGSSNQPQHF. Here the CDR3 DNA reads TGTGCCAGCAGCTTCGGTCTCGGGGGTTCGAGCAATCAGCCCCAGCATTTT.

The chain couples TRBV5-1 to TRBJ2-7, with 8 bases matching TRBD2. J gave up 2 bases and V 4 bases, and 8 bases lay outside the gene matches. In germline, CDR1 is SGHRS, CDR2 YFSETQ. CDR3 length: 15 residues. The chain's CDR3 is CASSPVPGGPYEQYF. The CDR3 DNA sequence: TGCGCCAGCAGCCCCGTACCGGGAGGGCCCTACGAGCAGTACTTC.

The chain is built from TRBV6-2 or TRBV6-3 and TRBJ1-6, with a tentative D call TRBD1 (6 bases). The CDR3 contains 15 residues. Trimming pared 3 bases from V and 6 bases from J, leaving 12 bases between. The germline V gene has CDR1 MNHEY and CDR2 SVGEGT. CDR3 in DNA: TGTGCCAGCAGTTATCTGGGGGGCCCTAATTCACCCCTCCACTTT. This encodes CASSYLGGPNSPLHF.